These T cell receptor beta chains were read from a single sample in a study of regulatory T cells in long-lasting Graves disease. One entry per CDR3 protein results from TCRdb running MiXCR on the multiplex PCR reads. The sample lists 350,000 to 550,000 distinct CDR3 sequences, around 15% seen once, with approximately 17% in the top ten. This sample also appeared in a second study, on T cells in Graves' hyperthyroidism and ophthalmopathy.

The material sequenced was peripheral blood mononuclear cells (PBMCs), taken at new diagnosis, from a patient treated with antithyroid drugs. These receptors all come from a woman aged 50 to 65 with Graves disease. Both conserved end residues are part of each CDR3. The D gene is left open where the match is weak. Only some rows state a clone size, as once, few, many or a class for expanded clones.

clone_size | j_call | d_call | v_call | cdr3_nt | cdr3_aa
- | TRBJ2-7 | TRBD1 | TRBV3-1 | TGTGCCAGCACCAGAGGGGAGGACAGGGGCTACGAGCAGTACTTC | CASTRGEDRGYEQYF
many | TRBJ1-5 | - | TRBV2 | TGTGCCAGCAGTGAAGGTCGTTGGGACAATCAGCCCCAGCATTTT | CASSEGRWDNQPQHF
many | TRBJ2-1 | - | TRBV9 | TGTGCCAGCAGCGTAAGCGGGACAGGTTACAATGAGCAGTTCTTC | CASSVSGTGYNEQFF
few | TRBJ2-1 | - | TRBV10-3 | TGTGCCATCAGTGAGTCGTTAACAGGGGAGGTAGGGCAGTTCTTC | CAISESLTGEVGQFF
- | TRBJ2-5 | - | TRBV9 | TGTGCCAGCAGCGGAGGGCTGACAGAGACCCAGTACTTC | CASSGGLTETQYF
many | TRBJ2-5 | TRBD2 | TRBV28 | TGTGCCAGCAGTCAGGGACTATCCCAAGAGACCCAGTACTTC | CASSQGLSQETQYF
few | TRBJ2-3 | TRBD1 | TRBV2 | TGTGCCAGCACCGGACAGGGGGCAACAGATACGCAGTATTTT | CASTGQGATDTQYF
few | TRBJ2-2 | - | TRBV24-1 | TGTGCCACCAGTGATCCCGGGACCATGACCGGGGAGCTGTTTTTT | CATSDPGTMTGELFF
- | TRBJ2-1 | TRBD2 | TRBV4-1 | TGCGCCAGCAGCCAAGATCAGGCTAGCGGGACCCTAGCGGATGAGCAGTTCTTC | CASSQDQASGTLADEQFF
many | TRBJ2-1 | TRBD2 | TRBV18 | TGTGCCAGCTCATCGCGTAGCGGGAGGCTATACAATGAGCAGTTCTTC | CASSSRSGRLYNEQFF
- | TRBJ1-4 | - | TRBV25-1 | TGTGCCAGCAGTGAATATAACCCCGGGCTGAGCGAAAAACCGTTTTTT | CASSEYNPGLSEKPFF
many | TRBJ2-7 | TRBD1 | TRBV12-3/TRBV12-4 | TGTGCCAGCAGTTCCCCCGGGACAGCATACGAGCAGTACTTC | CASSSPGTAYEQYF
many | TRBJ2-7 | - | TRBV5-1 | TGCGCCAGCAGCTTAATGGGCGGGACCAAGAACGAGCAGTACTTC | CASSLMGGTKNEQYF
many | TRBJ1-5 | - | TRBV4-1 | TGCGCCAGCAGCCAAGATCAAACAGGGTCCGCTCATAGTGCCCAGCATTTT | CASSQDQTGSAHSAQHF
- | TRBJ1-2 | - | TRBV18 | TGTGCCAGCTCACCTACGTCCTCCCAGGAGTATGGCTACACCTTC | CASSPTSSQEYGYTF
many | TRBJ2-3 | TRBD1 | TRBV5-1 | TGCGCCAGCAGCCGGGACAGACCTACAGATACGCAGTATTTT | CASSRDRPTDTQYF
- | TRBJ2-1 | - | TRBV28 | TGTGCCAGCAGTTTATTAGGACGGTACAATGAGCAGCTCTTC | CASSLLGRYNEQLF
many | TRBJ1-6 | - | TRBV28 | TGTGCCACCGAGGGGGAATCTGGGTGGAGGGAATCACCCCTCCACTTT | CATEGESGWRESPLHF
many | TRBJ2-1 | - | TRBV30 | TGTGCCTGGACAAAACTAGTCAAGGTCTACAATGAGCAGTTCTTC | CAWTKLVKVYNEQFF
few | TRBJ2-1 | TRBD2 | TRBV20-1 | TGCAGTGCTTATACTAGCGGGAGGATCTACAATGAGCAGTTCTTC | CSAYTSGRIYNEQFF
many | TRBJ2-1 | TRBD2 | TRBV5-5 | TGTGCCAGCAGCGAACCGGGACTAGCGGTAAATGAGCAGTTCTTC | CASSEPGLAVNEQFF
many | TRBJ2-1 | - | TRBV4-1 | TGCGCCAGCAGCCACTTCACGGGCGGTGAGCAGTTCTTC | CASSHFTGGEQFF
many | TRBJ1-1 | TRBD1 | TRBV18 | TGTGCCAGCTCCCCCAGGGGGAGGGACACTGAAGCTTTCTTT | CASSPRGRDTEAFF
- | TRBJ2-2 | TRBD1 | TRBV29-1 | TGCAGCATCCGGGACAGAACGAACACCGGGGAGCTGTTTTTT | CSIRDRTNTGELFF
few | TRBJ1-5 | - | TRBV19 | TGTGCCAGTAGTATAGGTTGGGAGCCCCAGCATTTT | CASSIGWEPQHF
many | TRBJ2-3 | - | TRBV5-1 | TGCGCCAGCAGCTTGGCCACGGTGCAGATCACAGATACGCAGTATTTT | CASSLATVQITDTQYF
many | TRBJ2-1 | - | TRBV28 | TGTGCCAGCAGTTTATTCCCGGACATACTGCACAATGAGCAGTTCTTC | CASSLFPDILHNEQFF
many | TRBJ2-2 | TRBD2 | TRBV2 | TGTGCCAGCAGACAATCTAGCGGGGGTCACACCGGGGAGCTGTTTTTT | CASRQSSGGHTGELFF
many | TRBJ2-1 | - | TRBV19 | TGTGCCAGTAGTTTACTGGGAGGTACCTACAATGAGCAGTTCTTC | CASSLLGGTYNEQFF
many | TRBJ2-1 | - | TRBV12-3/TRBV12-4 | TGTGCCAGCAGTTTGATCTCCTACAATGAGCAGTTCTTC | CASSLISYNEQFF
many | TRBJ1-4 | TRBD1 | TRBV2 | TGTGCCAGCAGAACCCCGTCGGGGACAGGGGAGGCGACTAATGAAAAACTGTTTTTT | CASRTPSGTGEATNEKLFF
few | TRBJ2-7 | TRBD2 | TRBV28 | TGTGCCAGCATGTCTAGCGGGAGGTACGAGCAGTACTTC | CASMSSGRYEQYF
many | TRBJ2-3 | - | TRBV27 | TGTGCCAGAATCCGGGACTGCTACACAGATACGCAGTATTTT | CARIRDCYTDTQYF
many | TRBJ1-5 | - | TRBV2 | TGTGCCAGCAGTGAACTCCATAGCAATCAGCCCCAGCATTTT | CASSELHSNQPQHF
many | TRBJ1-5 | - | TRBV12-3/TRBV12-4 | TGTGCCAGCAGTTTTGGTTCCAGGTCTCATAGCAATCAGCCCCAGCATTTT | CASSFGSRSHSNQPQHF
- | TRBJ2-3 | - | TRBV30 | TGTGCCTGCAGTATACTAGCCTCCACAGATACGCAGTATTTT | CACSILASTDTQYF
- | TRBJ2-7 | - | TRBV18 | TGTGCCAGCTCACCGGGACCGAACTCCTACGAGCAGTACTTC | CASSPGPNSYEQYF